This T cell receptor beta chain was recorded in a study of technical replicates of blood from a handful of donors. The method was immunoSEQ multiplex PCR; TCRdb's version includes in-frame clones alone and lacks a portion of them. The top ten clones hold more than 0.15% of a sample with 65,000 to 85,000 clones, about 96% of them seen once. V dropped 0 bases and J dropped 6; count of bases not matched to a gene: 6. This CDR3 comprises 15 residues. Per germline, CDR1 SGHRS and CDR2 YFSETQ. The sequence was obtained from a human donor in good health. Sequences were obtained from T cells isolated from PBMCs. V is TRBV5-1 and J is TRBJ2-1; TRBD1 matches 7 bases. The CDR3 nucleotides are TGCGCCAGCAGCTTGGATAGGGACAGTGGCAATGAGCAGTTCTTC. It translates to CASSLDRDSGNEQFF.